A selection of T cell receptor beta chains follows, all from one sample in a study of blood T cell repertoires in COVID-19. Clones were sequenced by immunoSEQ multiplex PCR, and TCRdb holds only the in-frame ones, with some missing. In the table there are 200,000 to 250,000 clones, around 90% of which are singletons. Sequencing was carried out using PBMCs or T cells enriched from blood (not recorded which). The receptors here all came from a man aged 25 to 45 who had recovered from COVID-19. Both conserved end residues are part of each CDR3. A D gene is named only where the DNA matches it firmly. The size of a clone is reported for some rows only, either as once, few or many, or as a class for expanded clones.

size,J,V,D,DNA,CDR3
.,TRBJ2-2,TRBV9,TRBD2,TGTGCCAGCAGCTCCCCGGGGGGTATGACCGGGGAGCTGTTTTTT,CASSSPGGMTGELFF
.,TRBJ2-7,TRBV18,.,TGTGCCAGCTCACCGGGCCGTTACGAGCAGTACTTC,CASSPGRYEQYF
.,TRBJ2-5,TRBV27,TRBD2,TGTGCCAGCAGTTGGCGGGGGGAGACCCAGTACTTC,CASSWRGETQYF
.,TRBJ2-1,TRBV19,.,TGTGCCAGTAGTAGCCAGGGTTATGAGCAGTTCTTC,CASSSQGYEQFF
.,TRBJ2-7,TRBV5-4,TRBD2,TGTGCCAGCAGCGCCGGACTAGCGGGAGGGAGCTCCTACGAGCAGTACTTC,CASSAGLAGGSSYEQYF
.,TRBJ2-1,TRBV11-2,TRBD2,TGTGCCAGCAGCTGGGGGACTAGCTCCTACAATGAGCAGTTCTTC,CASSWGTSSYNEQFF
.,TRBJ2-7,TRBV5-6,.,TGTGCCAGCAGCTCCAGGGAGGCTGGCGAGCAGTACTTC,CASSSREAGEQYF
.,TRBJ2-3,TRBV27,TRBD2,TGTGCCAGCAGTTGGGTCGGGGGGAAAAGAGGCACAGATACGCAGTATTTT,CASSWVGGKRGTDTQYF
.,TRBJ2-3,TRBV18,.,TGTGCCAGCTCACCCCAGGTTGGAGATACGCAGTATTTT,CASSPQVGDTQYF
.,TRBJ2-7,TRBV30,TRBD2,TGTGCCTGGAGTCCTTGGCGACTAGCGGTATCCCCCCCTAGGTACGAGCAGTACTTC,CAWSPWRLAVSPPRYEQYF
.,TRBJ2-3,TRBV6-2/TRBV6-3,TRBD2,TGTGCCAGCAGTTACAGTAGCGGGGTGGATACGCAGTATTTT,CASSYSSGVDTQYF
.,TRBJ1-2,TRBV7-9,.,TGTGCCAGCAGCTTCAACGAGGGTCGGGGCTACACCTTC,CASSFNEGRGYTF
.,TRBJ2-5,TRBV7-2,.,TGTGCCAGCAGCTTATTGCCGGGACTCAAACCGGGGACCCAGTACTTC,CASSLLPGLKPGTQYF
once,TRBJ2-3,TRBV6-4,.,TGTGCCAGCAGCCCAGGACACACCACAGATACGCAGTATTTT,CASSPGHTTDTQYF
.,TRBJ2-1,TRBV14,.,TGTGCCAGCAGAGGAGGAGGGCCAAGCTCCTACAATGAGCAGTTCTTC,CASRGGGPSSYNEQFF
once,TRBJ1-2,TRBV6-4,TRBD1,TGTGCCAGCAGCTATGACGACAGGGGGCAAGGCTACACCTTC,CASSYDDRGQGYTF
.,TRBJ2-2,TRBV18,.,TGTGCCAGCTCACCAAGTTATCAGGGTACCGGGGAGCTGTTTTTT,CASSPSYQGTGELFF
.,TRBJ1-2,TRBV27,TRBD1,TGTGCCAGCAGTAATGGACAGGGAAATGGCTACACCTTC,CASSNGQGNGYTF
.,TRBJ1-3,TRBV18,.,TGTGCCAGCTCACCGACAGCTACTGGAAACACCATATATTTT,CASSPTATGNTIYF
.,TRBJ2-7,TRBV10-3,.,TGTGCCACCAACTATGACAGCGGGTCCTACGAGCAGTACTTC,CATNYDSGSYEQYF
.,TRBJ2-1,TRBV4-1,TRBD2,TGCGCCAGCAGCCGAAAAACTAGCGGGAGCTCCTACAATGAGCAGTTCTTC,CASSRKTSGSSYNEQFF
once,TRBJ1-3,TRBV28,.,TGTGCCAGCAGTGGAAATCGGGACACCATATATTTT,CASSGNRDTIYF
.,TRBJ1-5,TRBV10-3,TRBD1,TGTGCCTGTCAGGGGGTCGGGGGCAATCAGCCCCAGCATTTT,CACQGVGGNQPQHF
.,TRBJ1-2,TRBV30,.,TGTGCCGAATCGGACAGAGCTTTTGGCTACACCTTC,CAESDRAFGYTF
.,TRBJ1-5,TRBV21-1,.,TGTGCCAGCAGCCCTCGTACGCTTAGAACGGGCAATCAGCCCCAGCATTTT,CASSPRTLRTGNQPQHF
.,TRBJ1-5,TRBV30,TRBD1,TGTGCCTGGCGTCCACAGGGGTCGGTCCAACCCCAGCATTTT,CAWRPQGSVQPQHF
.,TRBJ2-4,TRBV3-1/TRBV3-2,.,TGTGCCAGCAGCCAAGATCTAAGCGTAGGGGTTCAGTACTTC,CASSQDLSVGVQYF
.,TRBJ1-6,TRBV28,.,TGTGCCAGCAGTTTCAGCGCCAATTCACCCCTCCACTTT,CASSFSANSPLHF
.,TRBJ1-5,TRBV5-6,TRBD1,TGTGCCAGCAGCTTATTGGGACAGATCAATCAGCCCCAGCATTTT,CASSLLGQINQPQHF
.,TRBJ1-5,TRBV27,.,TGTGCCAGCAGTTCCTTACAGAGAGCACATAGCAATCAGCCCCAGCATTTT,CASSSLQRAHSNQPQHF
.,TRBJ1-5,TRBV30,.,TGTGCCTGGAGTGTACGGGCAGGGCAGGTTCAGCCCCAGCATTTT,CAWSVRAGQVQPQHF
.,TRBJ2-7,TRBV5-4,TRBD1,TGTGCCAGCAGCGCTGGGACCTGGACAGGTCTGTCCTACGAGCAGTACTTC,CASSAGTWTGLSYEQYF
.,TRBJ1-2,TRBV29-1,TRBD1,TGCAGCGTTTTGGTCCGGGGACAGACTCACTATGGCTACACCTTC,CSVLVRGQTHYGYTF
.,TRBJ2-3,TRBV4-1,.,TGCGCCAGCAGCCAAGTCGCCGGGGTAGATACGCAGTATTTT,CASSQVAGVDTQYF
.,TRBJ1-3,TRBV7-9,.,TGTGCCAGCAGCTTAGCCAAAACTTCTGGAAACACCATATATTTT,CASSLAKTSGNTIYF
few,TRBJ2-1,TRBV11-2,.,TGTGCCAGCAGCCTAGACAGGTGGGAGGGCGAGCAGTTCTTC,CASSLDRWEGEQFF
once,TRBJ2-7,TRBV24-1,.,TGTGCCACCAGTGATCAGGACAAGTACGAGCAGTACTTC,CATSDQDKYEQYF
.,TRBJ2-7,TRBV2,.,TGTGCCAGCGGGCCCGATTTCTACGAGCAGTACTTC,CASGPDFYEQYF
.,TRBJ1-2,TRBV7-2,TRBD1,TGTGCCAGCAGTCGACGACAGGGGGCTGAGGGCTACACCTTC,CASSRRQGAEGYTF
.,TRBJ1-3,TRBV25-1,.,TGTGCCACTCGGGACTTCTGGGGCGGAAACACCATATATTTT,CATRDFWGGNTIYF